The entry below describes one T cell receptor (beta chain). The sample comes from a study of T cells after yellow fever vaccination. V lost 4 bases to trimming and J lost 8 bases; unmatched junction nucleotides: 8. CDR1 LNHDA and CDR2 SQIVND come from the germline V gene (reference sequence). The length of the CDR3 is 14 residues. Universal primer sites and UMIs were introduced during 5'RACE template-switching synthesis of TCR cDNA. TCRdb ran MiXCR on the 5' RACE reads and lists one entry per CDR3 protein. The sample includes roughly 170,000 distinct CDR3 sequences, 9.3% of them seen just once. This sequence was found in a man aged 18 to 30 who received the YFV17D yellow fever vaccine. This specimen consisted of CD8+ T cells sorted from PBMCs, obtained 45 days after the yellow fever booster vaccination. V gene TRBV19 combines with J gene TRBJ2-1; 7 positions agree with TRBD1. The CDR3 bases are TGTGCCAGTAGTACGACAGGGTATCAGGATGAGCAGTTCTTC. Its protein product is CASSTTGYQDEQFF.